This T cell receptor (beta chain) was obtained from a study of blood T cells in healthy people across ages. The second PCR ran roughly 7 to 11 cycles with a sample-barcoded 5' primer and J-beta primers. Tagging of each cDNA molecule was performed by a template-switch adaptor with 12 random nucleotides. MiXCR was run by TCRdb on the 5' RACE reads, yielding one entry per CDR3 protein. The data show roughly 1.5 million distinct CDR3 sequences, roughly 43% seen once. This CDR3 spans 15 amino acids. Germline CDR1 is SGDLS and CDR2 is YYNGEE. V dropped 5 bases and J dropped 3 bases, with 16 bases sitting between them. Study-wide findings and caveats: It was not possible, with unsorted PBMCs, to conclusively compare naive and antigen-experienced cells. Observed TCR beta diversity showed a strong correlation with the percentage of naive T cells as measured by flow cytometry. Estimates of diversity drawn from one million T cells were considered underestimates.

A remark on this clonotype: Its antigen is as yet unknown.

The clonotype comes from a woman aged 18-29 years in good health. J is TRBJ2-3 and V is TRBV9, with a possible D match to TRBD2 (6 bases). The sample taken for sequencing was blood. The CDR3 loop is CASSPVAAGTDTQYF. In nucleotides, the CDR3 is TGTGCCAGCAGTCCCGTTGCGGCGGGGACAGATACGCAGTATTTT.